This is a list of T cell receptor beta chains from one sample in a study of CD8+ T cells in alopecia areata. Only in-frame clones appear in the TCRdb table, and some are missing; sequencing was by immunoSEQ multiplex PCR. The sample includes 190,000 or so clones, roughly three fifths of them seen just once. Here the sequenced sample was CD8+ T cells sorted from blood, taken at week 24, from a patient treated with tofacitinib. All receptors derive from a human donor with alopecia areata. CDR3s leave out the opening cysteine and the closing phenylalanine or tryptophan. The order of the fields is J gene, V gene, CDR3 protein.

TRBJ2-7 | TRBV5-1 | ASSLGLADSYEQY
TRBJ1-2 | TRBV29-1 | SVVWRNYGYT
TRBJ1-5 | TRBV4-1 | ASSHTNIYRGRSLSNQPQH
TRBJ2-7 | TRBV7-2 | ASSLLQGETY
TRBJ2-2 | TRBV5-6 | ASSFTGLRGLTGELF
TRBJ2-7 | TRBV5-1 | ASTPGDRGPYEQY
TRBJ1-1 | TRBV15 | ATSRSVQGADTEAF
TRBJ2-3 | TRBV29-1 | SAIQKGQGADTQY
TRBJ2-7 | TRBV2 | ASQGLAGAEQY
TRBJ1-2 | TRBV9 | ASSGLREEGYT
TRBJ2-1 | TRBV6-5 | ASSYGLVNEQF